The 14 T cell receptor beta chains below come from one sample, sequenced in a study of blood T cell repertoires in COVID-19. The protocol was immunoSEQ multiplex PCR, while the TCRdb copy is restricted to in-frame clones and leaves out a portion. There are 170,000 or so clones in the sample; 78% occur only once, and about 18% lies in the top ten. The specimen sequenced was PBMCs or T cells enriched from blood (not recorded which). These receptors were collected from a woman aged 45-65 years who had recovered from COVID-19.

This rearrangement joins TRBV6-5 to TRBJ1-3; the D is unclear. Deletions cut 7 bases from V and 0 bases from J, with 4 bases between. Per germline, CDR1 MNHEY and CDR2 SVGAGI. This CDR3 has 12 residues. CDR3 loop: CASTNSGNTIYF. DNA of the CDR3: TGTGCCAGCACCAACTCTGGAAACACCATATATTTT.

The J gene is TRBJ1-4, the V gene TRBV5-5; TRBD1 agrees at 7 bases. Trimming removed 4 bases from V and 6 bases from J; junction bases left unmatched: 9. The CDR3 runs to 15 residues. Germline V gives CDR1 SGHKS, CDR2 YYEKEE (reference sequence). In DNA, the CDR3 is TGTGCCAGCAGCCGGACGACAGGGAGTTATGAAAAACTGTTTTTT. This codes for CASSRTTGSYEKLFF.

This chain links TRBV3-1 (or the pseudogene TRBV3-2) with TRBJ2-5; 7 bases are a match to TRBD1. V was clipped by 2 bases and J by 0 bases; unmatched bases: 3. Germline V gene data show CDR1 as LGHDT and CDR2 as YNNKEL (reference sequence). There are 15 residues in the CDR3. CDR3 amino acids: CASSQPGTDQETQYF. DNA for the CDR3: TGTGCCAGCAGCCAACCCGGGACAGACCAAGAGACCCAGTACTTC.

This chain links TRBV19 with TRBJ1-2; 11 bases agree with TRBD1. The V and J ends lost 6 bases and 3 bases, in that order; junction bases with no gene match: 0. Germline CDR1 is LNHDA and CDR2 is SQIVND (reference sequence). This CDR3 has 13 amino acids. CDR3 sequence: CASRDRGHYGYTF. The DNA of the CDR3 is TGTGCCAGTAGGGACAGGGGGCACTATGGCTACACCTTC.

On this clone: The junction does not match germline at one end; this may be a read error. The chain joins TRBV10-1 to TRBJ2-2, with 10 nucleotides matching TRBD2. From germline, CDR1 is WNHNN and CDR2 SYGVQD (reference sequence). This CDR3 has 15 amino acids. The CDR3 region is CASGSGLAKTGELFF. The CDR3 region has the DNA TGCGCCAGCGGCTCGGGACTAGCGAAAACCGGGGAGCTGTTTTTT.

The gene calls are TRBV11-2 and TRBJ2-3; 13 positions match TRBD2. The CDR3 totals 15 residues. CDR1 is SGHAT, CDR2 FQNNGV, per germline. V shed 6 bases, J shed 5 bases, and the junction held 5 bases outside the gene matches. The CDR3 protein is CASRVLAGGGDTQYF. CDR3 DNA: TGTGCCAGCAGGGTACTAGCGGGAGGGGGAGATACGCAGTATTTT.

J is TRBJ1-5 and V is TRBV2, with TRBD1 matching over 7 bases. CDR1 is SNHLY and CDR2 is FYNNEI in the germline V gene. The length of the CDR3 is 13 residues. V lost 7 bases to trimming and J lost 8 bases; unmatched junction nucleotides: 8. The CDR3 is CASTPGTAEPQHF. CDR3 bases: TGTGCCAGCACACCCGGGACAGCGGAGCCCCAGCATTTT.

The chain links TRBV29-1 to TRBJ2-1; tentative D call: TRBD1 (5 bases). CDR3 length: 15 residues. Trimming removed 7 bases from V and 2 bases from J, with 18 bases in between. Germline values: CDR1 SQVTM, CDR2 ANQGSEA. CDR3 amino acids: CSAPPGGRAYNEQFF. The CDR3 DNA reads TGCAGCGCACCCCCCGGCGGCAGGGCCTACAATGAGCAGTTCTTC.

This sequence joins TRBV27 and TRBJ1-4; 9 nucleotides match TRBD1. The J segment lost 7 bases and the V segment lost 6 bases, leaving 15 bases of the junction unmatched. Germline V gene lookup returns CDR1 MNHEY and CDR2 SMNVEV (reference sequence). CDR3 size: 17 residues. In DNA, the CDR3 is TGTGCCAGCAGCGCAAGGGCCGACAGGGGGTTGGGTGAAAAACTGTTTTTT. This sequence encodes CASSARADRGLGEKLFF.

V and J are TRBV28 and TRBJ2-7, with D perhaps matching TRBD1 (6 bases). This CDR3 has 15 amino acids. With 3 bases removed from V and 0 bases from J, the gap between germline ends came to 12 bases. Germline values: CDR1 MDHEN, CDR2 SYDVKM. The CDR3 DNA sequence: TGTGCCAGCAGTTTTACAGGGACCCTCTCCTACGAGCAGTACTTC. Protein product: CASSFTGTLSYEQYF.

The CDR3 loop reads CASKRRTSGAYNEQFF. The CDR3, as DNA: TGTGCCAGTAAACGCCGTACTAGCGGAGCCTACAATGAGCAGTTCTTC. The rearrangement uses TRBV28 and TRBJ2-1, with 8 bases fitting TRBD2. In germline, CDR1 is MDHEN, CDR2 SYDVKM. V lost 9 bases and J lost 2; bases outside the gene matches: 12. The CDR3 extends over 16 amino acids. Based on the CDR3 plus reference TRBV28 and TRBJ2-1, the full variable domain is DVKVTQSSRYLVKRTGEKVFLECVQDMDHENMFWYRQDPGLGLRLIYFSYDVKMKEKGDIPEGYSVSREKKERFSLILESASTNQTSMYLCASKRRTSGAYNEQFFGPGTRLTVL.

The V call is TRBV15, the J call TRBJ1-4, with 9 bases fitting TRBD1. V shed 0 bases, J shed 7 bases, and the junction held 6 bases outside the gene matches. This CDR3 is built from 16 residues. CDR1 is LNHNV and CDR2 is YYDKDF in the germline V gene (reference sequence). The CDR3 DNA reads TGTGCCACCAGCAGAGACAAGACAGGGGGAATTGAAAAACTGTTTTTT. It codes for CATSRDKTGGIEKLFF.

The CDR3 reads CASSLEAAYEQYF. The CDR3 bases are TGTGCCAGCAGCTTGGAGGCGGCCTACGAGCAGTACTTC. This chain uses TRBV5-5 with TRBJ2-7, with no clear D. Per the germline V gene, CDR1 is SGHKS and CDR2 is YYEKEE (reference sequence). V shed 0 bases and J shed 2 bases, with 6 bases lying between them. The CDR3 is 13 amino acids.

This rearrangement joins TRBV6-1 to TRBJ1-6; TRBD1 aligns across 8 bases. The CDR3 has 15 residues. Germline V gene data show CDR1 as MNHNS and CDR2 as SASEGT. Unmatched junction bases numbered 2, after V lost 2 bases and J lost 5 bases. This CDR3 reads CASSEQGADNSPLHF. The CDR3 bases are TGTGCCAGCAGTGAACAGGGGGCCGATAATTCACCCCTCCACTTT.